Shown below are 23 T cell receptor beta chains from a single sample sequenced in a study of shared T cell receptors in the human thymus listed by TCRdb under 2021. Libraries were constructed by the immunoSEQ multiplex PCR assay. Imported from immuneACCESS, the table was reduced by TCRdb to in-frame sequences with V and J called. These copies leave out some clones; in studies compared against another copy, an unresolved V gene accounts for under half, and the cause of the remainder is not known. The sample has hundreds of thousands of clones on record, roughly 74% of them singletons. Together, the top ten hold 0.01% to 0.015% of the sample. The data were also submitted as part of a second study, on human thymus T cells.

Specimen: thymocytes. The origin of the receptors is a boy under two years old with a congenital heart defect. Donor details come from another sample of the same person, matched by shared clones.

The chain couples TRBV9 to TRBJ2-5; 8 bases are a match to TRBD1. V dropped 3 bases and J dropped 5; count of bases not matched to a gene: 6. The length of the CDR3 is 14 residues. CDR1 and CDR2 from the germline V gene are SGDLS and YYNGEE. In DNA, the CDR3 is TGTGCCAGCAGCGGAGGACAGGGCGGCGAGACCCAGTACTTC. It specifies CASSGGQGGETQYF. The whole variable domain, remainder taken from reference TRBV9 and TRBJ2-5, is DSGVTQTPKHLITATGQRVTLRCSPRSGDLSVYWYQQSLDQGLQFLIQYYNGEERAKGNILERFSAQQFPDLHSELNLSSLELGDSALYFCASSGGQGGETQYFGPGTRLLVL.

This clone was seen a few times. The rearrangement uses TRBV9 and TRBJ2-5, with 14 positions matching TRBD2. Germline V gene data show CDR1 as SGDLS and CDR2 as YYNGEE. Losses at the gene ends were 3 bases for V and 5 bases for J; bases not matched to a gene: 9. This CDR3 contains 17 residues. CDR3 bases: TGTGCCAGCAGCGCAGGGACTAGCGGGAGAGTTTGCGAGACCCAGTACTTC. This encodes CASSAGTSGRVCETQYF.

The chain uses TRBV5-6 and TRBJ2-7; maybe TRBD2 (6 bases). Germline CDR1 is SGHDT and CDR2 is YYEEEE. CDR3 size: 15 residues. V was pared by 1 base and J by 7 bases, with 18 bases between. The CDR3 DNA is TGTGCCAGCAGCTTGTATCCGGGAGCGCGCGCTGAGCAGTACTTC. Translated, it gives CASSLYPGARAEQYF.

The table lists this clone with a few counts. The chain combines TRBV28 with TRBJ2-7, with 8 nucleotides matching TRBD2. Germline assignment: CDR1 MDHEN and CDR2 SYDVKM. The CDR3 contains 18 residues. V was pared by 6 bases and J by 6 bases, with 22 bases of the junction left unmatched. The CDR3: CASRDELSGISGTPEQYF. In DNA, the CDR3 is TGTGCCAGCAGAGACGAACTATCCGGAATTAGCGGGACCCCCGAGCAGTACTTC.

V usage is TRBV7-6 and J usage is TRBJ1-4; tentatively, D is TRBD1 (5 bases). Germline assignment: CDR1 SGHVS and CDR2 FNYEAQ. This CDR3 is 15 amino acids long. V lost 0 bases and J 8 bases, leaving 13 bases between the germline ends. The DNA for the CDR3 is TGTGCCAGCAGCTTAGCAATGGGGCCTCGAGAAAAACTGTTTTTT. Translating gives CASSLAMGPREKLFF.

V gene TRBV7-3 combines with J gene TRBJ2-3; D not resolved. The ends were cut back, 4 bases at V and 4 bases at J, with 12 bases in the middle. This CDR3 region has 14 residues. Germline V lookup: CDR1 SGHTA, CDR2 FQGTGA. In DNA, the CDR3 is TGTGCCAGCAGCTACGGAGACTCGTCAGATACGCAGTATTTT. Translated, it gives CASSYGDSSDTQYF.

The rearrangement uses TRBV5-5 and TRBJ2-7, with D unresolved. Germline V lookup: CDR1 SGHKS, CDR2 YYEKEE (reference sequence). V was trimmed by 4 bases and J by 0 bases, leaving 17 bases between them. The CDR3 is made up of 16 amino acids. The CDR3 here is CASSLISSLRSYEQYF. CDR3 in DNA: TGTGCCAGCAGCCTAATTTCCTCTCTCCGCTCCTACGAGCAGTACTTC.

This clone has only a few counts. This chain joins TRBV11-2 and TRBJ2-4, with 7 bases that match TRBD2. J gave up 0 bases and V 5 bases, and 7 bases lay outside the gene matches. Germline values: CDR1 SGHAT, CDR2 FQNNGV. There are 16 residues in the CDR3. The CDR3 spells CASSRARELAKNIQYF. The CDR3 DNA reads TGTGCCAGCAGCCGGGCGCGGGAGCTAGCCAAAAACATTCAGTACTTC.

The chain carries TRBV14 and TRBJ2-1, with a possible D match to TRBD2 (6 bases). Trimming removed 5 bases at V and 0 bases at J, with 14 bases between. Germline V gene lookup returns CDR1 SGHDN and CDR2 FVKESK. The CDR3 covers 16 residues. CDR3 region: CASSSEPTSSYNEQFF. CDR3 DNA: TGTGCCAGCAGCTCGGAACCGACTAGCTCCTACAATGAGCAGTTCTTC.

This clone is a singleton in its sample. CDR3 nucleotides: TGTGCCAGCAGGTTTCTAGATGAGCAGTTCTTC. This sequence encodes CASRFLDEQFF. The V gene is TRBV7-4, the J gene TRBJ2-1, with no clear D. The CDR3 covers 11 residues. Germline V gene data show CDR1 as SGHVT and CDR2 as SQSDAQ. Trimming removed 6 bases at V and 8 bases at J, with 8 bases between.

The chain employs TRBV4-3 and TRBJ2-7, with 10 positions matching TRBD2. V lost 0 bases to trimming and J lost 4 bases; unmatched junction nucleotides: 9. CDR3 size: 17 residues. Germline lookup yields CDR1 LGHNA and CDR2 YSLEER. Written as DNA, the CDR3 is TGCGCCAGCAGCCAAGAATGGGTAGCGGGAGGCGAATACGAGCAGTACTTC. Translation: CASSQEWVAGGEYEQYF.

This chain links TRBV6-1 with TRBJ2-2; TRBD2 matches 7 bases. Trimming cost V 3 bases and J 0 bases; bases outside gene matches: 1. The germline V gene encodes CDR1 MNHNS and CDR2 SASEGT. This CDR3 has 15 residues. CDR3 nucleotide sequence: TGTGCCAGCAGTGAGCTAGCGGCGAACACCGGGGAGCTGTTTTTT. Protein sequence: CASSELAANTGELFF.

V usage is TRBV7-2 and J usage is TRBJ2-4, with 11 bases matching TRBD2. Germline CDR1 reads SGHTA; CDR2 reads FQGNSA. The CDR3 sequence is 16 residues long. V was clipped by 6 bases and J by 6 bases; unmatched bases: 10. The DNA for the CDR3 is TGTGCCAGCAGTCTTAGCGGGAGGGGAGCGGGAAACATTCAGTACTTC. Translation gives CASSLSGRGAGNIQYF. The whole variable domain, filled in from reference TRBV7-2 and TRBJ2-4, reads GAGVSQSPSNKVTEKGKDVELRCDPISGHTALYWYRQSLGQGLEFLIYFQGNSAPDKSGLPSDRFSAERTGGSVSTLTIQRTQQEDSAVYLCASSLSGRGAGNIQYFGAGTRLSVL.

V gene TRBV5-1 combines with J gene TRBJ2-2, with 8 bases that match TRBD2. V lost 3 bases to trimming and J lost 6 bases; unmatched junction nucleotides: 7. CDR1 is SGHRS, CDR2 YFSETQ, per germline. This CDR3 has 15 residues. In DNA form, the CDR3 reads TGCGCCAGCAGCTGCGGGGGGCGCGTCCCCGGGGAGCTGTTTTTT. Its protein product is CASSCGGRVPGELFF.

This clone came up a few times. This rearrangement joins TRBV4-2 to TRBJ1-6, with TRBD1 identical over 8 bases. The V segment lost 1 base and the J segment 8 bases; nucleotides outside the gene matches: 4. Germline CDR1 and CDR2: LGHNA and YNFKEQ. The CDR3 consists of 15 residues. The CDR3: CASSQGQGADSPLHF. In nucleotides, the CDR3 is TGTGCCAGCAGCCAAGGGCAGGGGGCTGATTCACCCCTCCACTTT.

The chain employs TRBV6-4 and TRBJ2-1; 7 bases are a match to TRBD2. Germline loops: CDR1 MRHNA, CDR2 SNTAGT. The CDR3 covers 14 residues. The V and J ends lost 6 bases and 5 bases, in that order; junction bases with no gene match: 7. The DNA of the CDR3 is TGTGCCAGCAGCCCCACTAGCGTCCACAATGAGCAGTTCTTC. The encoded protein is CASSPTSVHNEQFF.

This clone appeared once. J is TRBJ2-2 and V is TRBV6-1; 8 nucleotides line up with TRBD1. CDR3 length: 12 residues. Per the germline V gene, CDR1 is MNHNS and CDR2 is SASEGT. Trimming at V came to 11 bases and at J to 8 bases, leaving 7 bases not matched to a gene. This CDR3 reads CAVRTGQGELFF. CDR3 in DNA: TGTGCCGTTCGGACAGGGCAGGGGGAGCTGTTTTTT.

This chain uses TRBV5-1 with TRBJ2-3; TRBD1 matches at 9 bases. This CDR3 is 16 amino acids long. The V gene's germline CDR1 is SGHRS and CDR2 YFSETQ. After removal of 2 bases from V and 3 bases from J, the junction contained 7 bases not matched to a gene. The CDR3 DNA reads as TGCGCCAGCAGCTTACCAAGGGACAGGGTAACAGATACGCAGTATTTT. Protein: CASSLPRDRVTDTQYF. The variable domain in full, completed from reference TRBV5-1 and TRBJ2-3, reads KAGVTQTPRYLIKTRGQQVTLSCSPISGHRSVSWYQQTPGQGLQFLFEYFSETQRNKGNFPGRFSGRQFSNSRSEMNVSTLELGDSALYLCASSLPRDRVTDTQYFGPGTRLTVL.

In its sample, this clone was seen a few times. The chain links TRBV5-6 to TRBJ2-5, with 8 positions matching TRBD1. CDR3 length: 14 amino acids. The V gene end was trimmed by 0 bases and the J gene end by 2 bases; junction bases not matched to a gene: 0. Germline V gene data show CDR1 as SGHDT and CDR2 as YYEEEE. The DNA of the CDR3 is TGTGCCAGCAGCTTGGGACAGGGGCAAGAGACCCAGTACTTC. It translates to CASSLGQGQETQYF.

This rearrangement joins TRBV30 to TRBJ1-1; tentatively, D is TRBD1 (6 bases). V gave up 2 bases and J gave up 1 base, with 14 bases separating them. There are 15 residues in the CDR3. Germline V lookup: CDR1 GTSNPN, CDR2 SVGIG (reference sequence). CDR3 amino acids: CAWSRPGTPNTEAFF. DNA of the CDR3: TGTGCCTGGAGTCGACCCGGGACACCGAACACTGAAGCTTTCTTT.

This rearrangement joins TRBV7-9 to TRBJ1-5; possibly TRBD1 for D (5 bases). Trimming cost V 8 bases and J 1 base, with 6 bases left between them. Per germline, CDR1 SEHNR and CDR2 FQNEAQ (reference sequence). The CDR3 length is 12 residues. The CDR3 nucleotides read TGTGCCAGCGGGGGGAGCAATCAGCCCCAGCATTTT. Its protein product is CASGGSNQPQHF. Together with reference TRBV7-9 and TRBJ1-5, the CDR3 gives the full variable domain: DTGVSQNPRHKITKRGQNVTFRCDPISEHNRLYWYRQTLGQGPEFLTYFQNEAQLEKSRLLSDRFSAERPKGSFSTLEIQRTEQGDSAMYLCASGGSNQPQHFGDGTRLSIL.

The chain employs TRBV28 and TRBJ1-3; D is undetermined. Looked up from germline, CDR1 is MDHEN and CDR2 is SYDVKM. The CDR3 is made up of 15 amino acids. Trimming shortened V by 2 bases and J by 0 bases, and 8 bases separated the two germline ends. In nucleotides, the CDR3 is TGTGCCAGCAGTTTAACCGGGTACTCTGGAAACACCATATATTTT. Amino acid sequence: CASSLTGYSGNTIYF.

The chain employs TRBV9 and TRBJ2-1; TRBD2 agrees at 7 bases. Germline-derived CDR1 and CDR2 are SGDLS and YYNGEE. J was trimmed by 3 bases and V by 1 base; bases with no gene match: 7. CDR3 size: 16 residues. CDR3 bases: TGTGCCAGCAGCGTATTCGGAGGGGAGGGCTACAATGAGCAGTTCTTC. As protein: CASSVFGGEGYNEQFF.